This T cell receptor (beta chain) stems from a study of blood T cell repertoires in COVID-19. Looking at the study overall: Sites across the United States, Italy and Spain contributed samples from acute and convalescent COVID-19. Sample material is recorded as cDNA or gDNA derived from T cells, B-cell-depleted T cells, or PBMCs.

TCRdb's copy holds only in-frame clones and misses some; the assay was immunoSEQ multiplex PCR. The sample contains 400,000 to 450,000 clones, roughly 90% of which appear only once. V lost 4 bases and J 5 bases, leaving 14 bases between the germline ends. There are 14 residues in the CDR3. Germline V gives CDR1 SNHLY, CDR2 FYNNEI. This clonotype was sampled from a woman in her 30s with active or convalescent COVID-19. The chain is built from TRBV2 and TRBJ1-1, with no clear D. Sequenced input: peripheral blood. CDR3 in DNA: TGTGCCAGCAGTGTCCGTCGGGATGGGACTGAAGCTTTCTTT. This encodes CASSVRRDGTEAFF.